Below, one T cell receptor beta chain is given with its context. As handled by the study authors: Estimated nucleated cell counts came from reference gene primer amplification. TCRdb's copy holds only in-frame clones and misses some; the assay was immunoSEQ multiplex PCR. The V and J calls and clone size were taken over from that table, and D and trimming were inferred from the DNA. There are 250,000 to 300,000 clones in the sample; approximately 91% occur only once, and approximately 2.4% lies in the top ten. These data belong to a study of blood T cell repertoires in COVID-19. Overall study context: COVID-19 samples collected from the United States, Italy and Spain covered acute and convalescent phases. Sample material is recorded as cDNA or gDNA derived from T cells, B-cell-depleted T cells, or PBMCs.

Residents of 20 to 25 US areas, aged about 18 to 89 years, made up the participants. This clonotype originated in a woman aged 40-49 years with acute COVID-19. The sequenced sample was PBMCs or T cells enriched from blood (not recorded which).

The CDR3 spells CASSYSGTGPYEQYF. The CDR3 region has the DNA TGTGCCAGCAGTTACTCAGGGACAGGACCCTACGAGCAGTACTTC. The V gene is TRBV6-5, the J gene TRBJ2-7; 8 nucleotides agree with TRBD1. Germline trimming cut 0 bases from V and 2 bases from J; bases unmatched to any gene: 3. Per the germline V gene, CDR1 is MNHEY and CDR2 is SVGAGI. The CDR3 totals 15 residues.